Following are 15 T cell receptor beta chains from one sample sequenced in a study of T cell responses to AZD1222 COVID-19 vaccine. The data were produced by immunoSEQ multiplex PCR, yet TCRdb's version contains in-frame clones alone and is incomplete. The table records about 150,000 clones, about nine tenths of them present only once. Source: peripheral blood, taken on day 0 of AZD1222 vaccination. The receptors derive from an adult in good health.

A single count supports this clone. V and J are TRBV24-1 and TRBJ1-1, with a tentative D call TRBD1 (6 bases). The CDR3 is 13 amino acids. Between the trimmed V and J ends, which lost 9 bases and 1 base, there was a span of 11 bases. Per germline, CDR1 KGHDR and CDR2 SFDVKD. CDR3 coding DNA: TGTGCCACCGCGGGGGCGGCGAACACTGAAGCTTTCTTT. Amino acids: CATAGAANTEAFF.

The gene calls are TRBV10-2 and TRBJ2-7; D may be TRBD1 or TRBD2 (5 bases each). CDR3 length: 13 residues. CDR1 is WSHSY and CDR2 is SAAADI in the germline V gene. Trimming stripped 6 bases from V and 3 bases from J, with 12 bases between. The CDR3 protein is CASRTEGRYEQYF. In nucleotides, the CDR3 is TGCGCCAGCAGGACAGAGGGTCGCTACGAGCAGTACTTC.

The chain links TRBV28 to TRBJ1-6; unclear D gene. There are 12 residues in the CDR3. V shed 1 base and J shed 9 bases, with 4 bases lying between them. Germline lookup yields CDR1 MDHEN and CDR2 SYDVKM. The CDR3 DNA reads as TGTGCCAGCAGTTTATTAGGTTCACCCCTCCACTTT. Its protein is CASSLLGSPLHF.

This clone was seen just once. The chain uses TRBV7-9 and TRBJ1-2; D is uncertain. Germline assignment: CDR1 SEHNR and CDR2 FQNEAQ (reference sequence). V was clipped by 5 bases and J by 7 bases, with 11 bases between them. The CDR3 is 12 residues long. The CDR3 here is CASSPYQRGYTF. Here the CDR3 DNA reads TGTGCCAGCAGCCCATACCAACGTGGCTACACCTTC.

This rearrangement joins TRBV6-1 to TRBJ2-7; D perhaps matches TRBD2 (5 bases). The CDR3 totals 16 residues. Germline V gene sequence: CDR1 MNHNS, CDR2 SASEGT. V shed 3 bases and J shed 2 bases, with 17 bases lying between them. CDR3 in amino acids: CASSDPRLAGAYEQYF. The CDR3 nucleotides read TGTGCCAGCAGTGACCCACGGCTAGCCGGCGCCTACGAGCAGTACTTC.

The CDR3 protein is CASSGQMNTEAFF. CDR3 bases: TGTGCCAGCAGCGGACAGATGAACACTGAAGCTTTCTTT. This rearrangement joins TRBV16 to TRBJ1-1; possibly TRBD1 for D (6 bases). CDR1 is KGHSY, CDR2 FQNENV, per germline. The CDR3 has 13 residues. Trimming cost V 5 bases and J 0 bases, with 7 bases left between them. Combining the CDR3 with reference TRBV16 and TRBJ1-1 gives the whole variable domain GEEVAQTPKHLVRGEGQKAKLYCAPIKGHSYVFWYQQVLKNEFKFLISFQNENVFDETGMPKERFSAKCLPNSPCSLEIQATKLEDSAVYFCASSGQMNTEAFFGQGTRLTVV.

This clone has only one observation. This chain connects TRBV6-4 to TRBJ2-1; D perhaps matches TRBD2 (7 bases). The V end was cut by 10 bases, the J end by 2 bases, with 18 bases between. Looked up from germline, CDR1 is MRHNA and CDR2 is SNTAGT. The CDR3 sequence is 15 residues long. The CDR3 DNA reads as TGTGCCACCTCTCGTGGGGGGGCAGCCTACAATGAGCAGTTCTTC. Amino acid sequence: CATSRGGAAYNEQFF.

With respect to this clone: Other DNA sequences within the sample encode an identical CDR3. V gene TRBV10-2 combines with J gene TRBJ1-6, with D tentatively TRBD1 (6 bases). This CDR3 has 12 amino acids. With 6 bases removed from V and 8 bases from J, the gap between germline ends came to 8 bases. Germline V gene data show CDR1 as WSHSY and CDR2 as SAAADI. The CDR3 DNA reads as TGCGCCAGCAGCAGGGGTGATTCACCCCTCCACTTT. Protein: CASSRGDSPLHF.

This rearrangement joins TRBV7-2 to TRBJ2-2; a possible D gene is TRBD1 (5 bases). Trimming pared 4 bases from V and 4 bases from J, leaving 7 bases between. The CDR3 consists of 13 residues. Looked up from germline, CDR1 is SGHTA and CDR2 is FQGNSA. The CDR3, as DNA: TGTGCCAGCAGCTCCCAGGGCACCGGGGAGCTGTTTTTT. It encodes CASSSQGTGELFF.

V usage is TRBV7-2 and J usage is TRBJ2-7; D gene uncertain. The CDR3 covers 14 residues. V gave up 3 bases and J gave up 0 bases, with 9 bases separating them. Germline CDR1 and CDR2: SGHTA and FQGNSA. This CDR3 reads CASSLEHLSYEQYF. The DNA for the CDR3 is TGTGCCAGCAGCTTGGAACACCTCTCCTACGAGCAGTACTTC.

The V and J genes are TRBV7-6 and TRBJ2-2; either TRBD1 or TRBD2 may fit D (5 bases each). There are 15 residues in the CDR3. Germline CDR1 and CDR2: SGHVS and FNYEAQ. V lost 5 bases and J 0 bases, leaving 10 bases between the germline ends. This chain's CDR3 is CASSLGTANTGELFF. In DNA, the CDR3 is TGTGCCAGCAGCCTCGGGACGGCGAACACCGGGGAGCTGTTTTTT.

The chain combines TRBV7-8 with TRBJ2-3; D possibly matches TRBD1 or TRBD2 (6 bases each). The CDR3 consists of 16 residues. V was cut by 1 base and J by 3 bases, with 14 bases left in between. Looked up from germline, CDR1 is SGHVS and CDR2 is FQNEAQ. Written as DNA, the CDR3 is TGTGCCAGCAGCTTAGGAGGGGGGTCGAGGACAGATACGCAGTATTTT. Amino acid sequence: CASSLGGGSRTDTQYF.

This chain uses TRBV2 with TRBJ2-2, with TRBD2 matching 8 bases. The CDR3 runs 14 residues. CDR1 is SNHLY, CDR2 FYNNEI, per germline. V shed 4 bases and J 7 bases; nucleotides not matched to a gene: 5. The CDR3: CASSARTSLGELFF. The CDR3, as DNA: TGTGCCAGCAGTGCACGGACTAGCCTCGGGGAGCTGTTTTTT. Full variable domain (outside the CDR3, taken from reference TRBV2 and TRBJ2-2): EPEVTQTPSHQVTQMGQEVILRCVPISNHLYFYWYRQILGQKVEFLVSFYNNEISEKSEIFDDQFSVERPDGSNFTLKIRSTKLEDSAMYFCASSARTSLGELFFGEGSRLTVL.

V gene TRBV28 combines with J gene TRBJ1-4, with 7 nucleotides matching TRBD1. The CDR3 is 14 amino acids. The germline CDR1 and CDR2 sequences are MDHEN and SYDVKM. The junction had 5 bases not matched to a gene; V was cut back by 3 bases and J by 7 bases. CDR3 nucleotides: TGTGCCAGCAGTTTGTCCGGGACAGTTGAAAAACTGTTTTTT. This gives the protein CASSLSGTVEKLFF.

The J gene is TRBJ1-6, the V gene TRBV5-1, with D maybe TRBD1 (6 bases). V was pared by 1 base and J by 6 bases, with 14 bases between. CDR1 is SGHRS and CDR2 is YFSETQ in the germline V gene. CDR3 size: 16 residues. The CDR3 DNA reads as TGCGCCAGCAGCTTGTCGGCCGGGACACCTAATTCACCCCTCCACTTT. This encodes CASSLSAGTPNSPLHF.